This TCR beta chain was obtained from a study of immune characterization of retroperitoneal liposarcoma. This clonotype was seen many times. TCRdb re-analysed the PCR reads in MiXCR, keeping a single row per CDR3 protein. This table has about 9,600 distinct CDR3 sequences, 25% to 30% appearing once. The sequenced material came from tumor tissue. The source of this sequence is a male donor with retroperitoneal liposarcoma.

CDR3 residues: CAYRLTGQNTEAFF. The CDR3 region has the DNA TGTGCCTATCGGCTCACAGGACAGAACACTGAAGCTTTCTTT. V is TRBV7-9 and J is TRBJ1-1; perhaps TRBD1 as D (5 bases). In germline, CDR1 is SEHNR, CDR2 FQNEAQ (reference sequence). The CDR3 sequence is 14 residues long. V lost 11 bases to trimming and J lost 1 base, with 17 bases between them.